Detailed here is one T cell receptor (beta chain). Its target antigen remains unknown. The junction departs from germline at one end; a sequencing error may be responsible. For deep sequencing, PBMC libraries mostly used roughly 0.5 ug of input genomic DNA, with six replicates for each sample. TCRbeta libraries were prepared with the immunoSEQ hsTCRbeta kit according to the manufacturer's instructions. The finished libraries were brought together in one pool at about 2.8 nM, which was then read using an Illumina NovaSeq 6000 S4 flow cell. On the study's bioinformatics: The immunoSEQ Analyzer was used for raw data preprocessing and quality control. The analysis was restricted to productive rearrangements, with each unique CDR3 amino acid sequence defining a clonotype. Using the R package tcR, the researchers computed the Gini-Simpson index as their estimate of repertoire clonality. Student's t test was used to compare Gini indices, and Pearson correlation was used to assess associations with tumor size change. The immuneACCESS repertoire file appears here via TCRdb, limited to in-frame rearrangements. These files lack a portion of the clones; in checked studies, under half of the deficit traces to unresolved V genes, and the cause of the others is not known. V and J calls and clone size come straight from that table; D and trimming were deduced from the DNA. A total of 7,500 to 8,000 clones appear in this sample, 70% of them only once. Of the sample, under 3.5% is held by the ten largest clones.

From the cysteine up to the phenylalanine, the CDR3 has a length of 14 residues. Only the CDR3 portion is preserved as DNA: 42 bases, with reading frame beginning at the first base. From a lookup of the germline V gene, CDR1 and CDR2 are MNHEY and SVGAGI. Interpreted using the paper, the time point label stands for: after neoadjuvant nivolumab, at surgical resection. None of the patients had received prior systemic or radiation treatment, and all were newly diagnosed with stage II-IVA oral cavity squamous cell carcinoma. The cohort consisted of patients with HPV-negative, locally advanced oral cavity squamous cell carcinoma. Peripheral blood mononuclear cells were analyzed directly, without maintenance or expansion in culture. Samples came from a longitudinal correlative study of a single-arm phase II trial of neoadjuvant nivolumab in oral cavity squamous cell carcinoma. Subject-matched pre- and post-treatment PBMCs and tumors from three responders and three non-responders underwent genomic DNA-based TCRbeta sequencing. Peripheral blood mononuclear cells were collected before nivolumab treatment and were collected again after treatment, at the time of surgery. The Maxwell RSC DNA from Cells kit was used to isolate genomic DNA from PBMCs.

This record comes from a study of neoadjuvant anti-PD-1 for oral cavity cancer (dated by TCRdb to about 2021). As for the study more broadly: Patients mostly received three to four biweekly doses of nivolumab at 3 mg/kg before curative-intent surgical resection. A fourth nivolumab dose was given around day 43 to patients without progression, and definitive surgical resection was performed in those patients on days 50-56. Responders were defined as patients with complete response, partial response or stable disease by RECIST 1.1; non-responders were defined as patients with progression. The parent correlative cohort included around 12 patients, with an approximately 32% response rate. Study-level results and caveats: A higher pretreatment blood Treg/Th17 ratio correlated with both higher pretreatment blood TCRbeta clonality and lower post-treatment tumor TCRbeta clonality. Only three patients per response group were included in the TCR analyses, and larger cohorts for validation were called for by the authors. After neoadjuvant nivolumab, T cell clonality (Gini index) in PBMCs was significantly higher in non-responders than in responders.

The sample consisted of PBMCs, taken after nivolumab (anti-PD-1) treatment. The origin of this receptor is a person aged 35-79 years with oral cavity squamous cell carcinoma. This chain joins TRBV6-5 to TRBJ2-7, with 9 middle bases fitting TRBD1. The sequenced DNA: TGTGCCAGCAGTTCGCCGGACAGGGGCTACGAGCAGCACTTC. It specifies CASSSPDRGYEQHF.